This T cell receptor beta chain was sequenced during a study of response to subunit inactivated influenza vaccine. Whole-study results and caveats: Authors suggested each seasonal flu vaccination may recruit only limited numbers of new T cells.

Using its own MiXCR run on the RT-PCR reads, TCRdb lists one record per CDR3 protein. The repertoire holds about 180,000 distinct CDR3 sequences, with about 10% as singletons. The length of the CDR3 is 13 residues. CDR1 ENHRY and CDR2 SYGVKD come from the germline V gene. Trimming left V 2 bases short and J 5 bases short, with 10 bases between. This clonotype appeared many times. Its antigen is as yet unknown. The material sequenced was CD8+ T cells sorted from PBMCs, taken roughly 24 months after vaccination. This sequence joins TRBV10-3 and TRBJ2-7; no clear D. The sequence was collected from a man aged 50 to 69 who received an inactivated influenza vaccine. The CDR3 protein is CAISEGGHHEQYF. CDR3 DNA sequence: TGTGCCATCAGTGAGGGTGGGCATCACGAGCAGTACTTC.